Following are 6 T cell receptor beta chains from one sample sequenced in a study of OX40 agonist ivuxolimab in advanced cancers. Sequencing used immunoSEQ multiplex PCR; TCRdb keeps in-frame clones, though not all of them. The sample yields about 66,000 clones, 80% to 90% seen once. The source material was CD4+ or CD8+ T cells sorted from blood, sampled in a trial of the OX40 agonist ivuxolimab. The receptor source for this set is an adult with an advanced solid tumor such as melanoma, head and neck, liver or kidney cancer.

In its sample, this clone was seen a few times. The chain has TRBV6-1 and TRBJ2-7, with unresolved D. The CDR3 is 15 residues long. Trimming shortened V by 2 bases and J by 4 bases, and 15 bases separated the two germline ends. Germline V gene sequence: CDR1 MNHNS, CDR2 SASEGT. CDR3 region: CASSESAYGPYEQYF. CDR3 coding DNA: TGTGCCAGCAGTGAATCAGCCTATGGTCCTTACGAGCAGTACTTC.

The chain uses TRBV7-7 and TRBJ2-1; 7 nucleotides line up with TRBD2. The CDR3 has 13 amino acids. The junction had 3 bases not matched to a gene; V was cut back by 4 bases and J by 6 bases. Germline lookup yields CDR1 SSHAT and CDR2 FNYEAQ (reference sequence). CDR3 region: CASSSLAANEQFF. CDR3 DNA: TGTGCCAGCAGCTCCCTAGCGGCCAATGAGCAGTTCTTC.

This clone was picked up one time. This chain joins TRBV7-9 and TRBJ1-1, with TRBD1 matching 7 bases. There are 15 residues in the CDR3. V shed 5 bases, J shed 0 bases, and the junction held 6 bases outside the gene matches. The germline V gene has CDR1 SEHNR and CDR2 FQNEAQ (reference sequence). CDR3 DNA sequence: TGTGCCAGCAGCCCTATGACAGGGATGAACACTGAAGCTTTCTTT. Its translation: CASSPMTGMNTEAFF.

This clone was seen only once. The chain employs TRBV7-8 and TRBJ2-5; D uncertain. The CDR3 is 13 residues long. V lost 5 bases and J 0 bases, leaving 7 bases between the germline ends. Germline CDR1 reads SGHVS; CDR2 reads FQNEAQ. For the CDR3, the DNA is TGTGCCAGCAGCACCGCCAACCAAGAGACCCAGTACTTC. Translated: CASSTANQETQYF.

This chain uses TRBV11-2 with TRBJ2-7; D unresolved. The CDR3 is 17 residues long. Germline-derived CDR1 and CDR2 are SGHAT and FQNNGV. Trimming removed 1 base at V and 1 base at J, with 17 bases between. In DNA form, the CDR3 reads TGTGCCAGCAGCTTAGCTTCCAGATTCCTTAGGTCCTACGAGCAGTACTTC. Protein: CASSLASRFLRSYEQYF.

The rearrangement joins TRBV7-7 to TRBJ1-4; D is uncertain. Germline CDR1 reads SSHAT; CDR2 reads FNYEAQ (reference sequence). The CDR3 contains 15 residues. Trimming cost V 5 bases and J 5 bases, with 15 bases left between them. CDR3 sequence (DNA): TGTGCCAGCAGCGAGAGGACGGGGAGGAATGAAAAACTGTTTTTT. Protein sequence: CASSERTGRNEKLFF.